The rows below give T cell receptor beta chains drawn from one sample of a study of blood T cell repertoires in COVID-19. Method: immunoSEQ multiplex PCR; TCRdb's copy keeps in-frame clones and lacks some. The sample includes 9,500 to 10,000 clones, around 80% of them seen just once. The source material was peripheral blood. These receptors originate from a human donor in a cohort sampled during active COVID-19. Both conserved end residues are part of each CDR3. A D gene is named only where the DNA matches it firmly. Size values are once, few and many counts, or a class for expanded clones, and some rows have none.

J	size	V	D	DNA	CDR3
TRBJ1-1	NA	TRBV19	NA	TGTGCCAGTAGCAGGCGGGGCGCCGAATCGGACACTGAAGCTTTCTTT	CASSRRGAESDTEAFF
TRBJ1-1	few	TRBV2	NA	TGTGCCAGCAGTGGATCGACAGGACGGGCTTTCTTT	CASSGSTGRAFF
TRBJ1-2	NA	TRBV4-1	NA	TGCGCCCGCACCAGGGTGGGGGGGGGTTATGGCTACACCTTC	CARTRVGGGYGYTF
TRBJ1-6	few	TRBV5-4	NA	TGTGCCAGCAGCTTGGCATCTTCGGGTTCACCCCTCCACTTT	CASSLASSGSPLHF
TRBJ2-1	NA	TRBV7-9	NA	TGTGCCAGCAGCTTAGACAGGTCCTACAATGAGCAGTTCTTC	CASSLDRSYNEQFF
TRBJ2-4	NA	TRBV9	TRBD2	TGTGCCAGCAGCAGAGTCGGGGCTAGCGGCACCAAAAACATTCAGTACTTC	CASSRVGASGTKNIQYF
TRBJ1-6	NA	TRBV12-3/TRBV12-4	NA	TGTGCCAGCAGTCCAGGCTTTGATTCACCCCTCCACTTT	CASSPGFDSPLHF
TRBJ2-1	NA	TRBV7-9	NA	TGTGCCAGCGGTGACTTTCCATCCTACAATGAGCAGTTCTTC	CASGDFPSYNEQFF
TRBJ1-5	NA	TRBV10-1	NA	TGCGCCAGCATCGACAGCAAATATCAGCCCCAGCATTTT	CASIDSKYQPQHF
TRBJ2-7	NA	TRBV4-1	NA	TGCGCCAGCAGCCAACGGGCGGGGTACGAGCAGTACTTC	CASSQRAGYEQYF
TRBJ1-1	once	TRBV30	TRBD1	TGTGGTGGGGACAGTCTCGGAGGGGCTTTCTTT	CGGDSLGGAFF
TRBJ2-7	NA	TRBV30	NA	TGTGCCTGGAGCTCCACCCTATCCTACGAGCAGTACTTC	CAWSSTLSYEQYF
TRBJ2-7	NA	TRBV6-2/TRBV6-3	TRBD1	TGTGCCAGCAGTGACGGACAGGGGAGCAACGAGCAGTACTTC	CASSDGQGSNEQYF
TRBJ1-3	NA	TRBV3-1/TRBV3-2	NA	TGTGCCAGCAGCCAACGTCGGGGCTCTGGAAACACCATATATTTT	CASSQRRGSGNTIYF
TRBJ1-1	few	TRBV9	TRBD1	TGTGCCAGCAGCGGGACAGGGGGCATTGAAGCTTTCTTT	CASSGTGGIEAFF
TRBJ1-6	NA	TRBV18	NA	TGTGCCAGCTCACCACTCAGCTCCTATAATTCACCCCTCCACTTT	CASSPLSSYNSPLHF